The 6 T cell receptor beta chains presented below share a single source sample, sequenced in a study of shared clonotypes between healthy human individuals. Sequencing used immunoSEQ multiplex PCR; TCRdb keeps in-frame clones, though not all of them. The sample contains approximately 1,000,000 clones, about 72% of which appear only once. The sample comprised memory CD4+ T cells from PBMCs. Subset described: CD45RA-negative fraction. The source of these receptors is a young man in good health. Some clones in this sample may be carry-over from other donors' samples.

The rearrangement links TRBV7-2 to TRBJ2-7; no clear D gene. The CDR3 consists of 18 residues. Germline loops: CDR1 SGHTA, CDR2 FQGNSA. Trimming shortened V by 0 bases and J by 0 bases, and 18 bases separated the two germline ends. In DNA form, the CDR3 reads TGTGCCAGCAGCTTAGCGCAAGGTTCAACGGTGAGCTCCTACGAGCAGTACTTC. Amino acid sequence: CASSLAQGSTVSSYEQYF.

This clone was counted many times. The sample has other DNA sequences that encode this CDR3 too. The chain links TRBV2 to TRBJ1-5; the match to TRBD1 covers 10 bases. The CDR3 spans 14 residues. With 6 bases clipped from V and 2 bases from J, the junction kept 1 base outside the gene matches. The V gene's germline CDR1 is SNHLY and CDR2 FYNNEI. The CDR3 reads CASSGTGGNQPQHF. DNA of the CDR3: TGTGCCAGCAGCGGGACAGGGGGCAATCAGCCCCAGCATTTT.

Comments on this clone: This specimen includes other DNA sequences encoding the same CDR3. The rearrangement links TRBV7-3 to TRBJ2-3, with D uncertain. The CDR3 is 13 amino acids. Germline V lookup: CDR1 SGHTA, CDR2 FQGTGA. Trimming left V 2 bases short and J 3 bases short, with 6 bases between. CDR3 nucleotide sequence: TGTGCCAGCAGCTTAGTCAGGACAGATACGCAGTATTTT. Encoded protein: CASSLVRTDTQYF.

This clone was detected only a few times. The chain is built from TRBV14 and TRBJ2-2, with a weak D call TRBD1 (5 bases). The CDR3 contains 17 residues. Germline V lookup: CDR1 SGHDN, CDR2 FVKESK. Between the trimmed V and J ends, which lost 4 bases and 4 bases, there was a span of 19 bases. This chain's CDR3 is CASSRDLIDRITGELFF. In nucleotides, the CDR3 is TGTGCCAGCAGCCGAGACCTAATCGACAGAATCACCGGGGAGCTGTTTTTT.

The chain links TRBV5-4 to TRBJ2-5; the D gene is possibly TRBD2 (6 bases). Germline-derived CDR1 and CDR2 are SGHNT and YYREEE (reference sequence). The CDR3 contains 14 residues. Trimming left V 3 bases short and J 2 bases short, with 11 bases between. This chain's CDR3 is CASSSPGGQETQYF. The CDR3 DNA sequence: TGTGCCAGCAGCTCCCCTGGGGGGCAAGAGACCCAGTACTTC.

This clone has only one observation. The chain joins TRBV4-1 to TRBJ1-1, with D perhaps TRBD1 (5 bases). Germline V gene data show CDR1 as MGHRA and CDR2 as YSYEKL. The CDR3 sequence is 15 residues long. Trimming pared 0 bases from V and 1 base from J, leaving 9 bases between. CDR3 in DNA: TGCGCCAGCAGCCAAGATGACGACAGGAACACTGAAGCTTTCTTT. Residues: CASSQDDDRNTEAFF.